The rows below give T cell receptor beta chains drawn from one sample of a study of T cells in Graves' hyperthyroidism and ophthalmopathy. One entry per CDR3 protein results from TCRdb running MiXCR on the multiplex PCR reads. Among around 350,000 distinct CDR3 sequences listed, 25% were seen once. Sequencing input: blood. Source of these receptors: a man aged 50 to 59 with Graves' hyperthyroidism. The CDR3 runs from the conserved cysteine through the conserved F or W. The D gene is left open where the match is weak. A row's size may be missing; if present it is once, few, many or a size class.

len: 15
j_gene: TRBJ2-1
d_gene: TRBD2
abundance: NA
v_gene: TRBV29-1
CDR3nt: TGCAGCGCCGGAACCCTAGCGGGAGGCAACAATGAGCAGTTCTTC
CDR3aa: CSAGTLAGGNNEQFF

len: 14
j_gene: TRBJ2-7
d_gene: TRBD1
abundance: few
v_gene: TRBV5-1
CDR3nt: TGCGCCAGCAGCGACCCCGGGACAGGGGACGAGCAGTACTTC
CDR3aa: CASSDPGTGDEQYF

len: 14
j_gene: TRBJ1-1
d_gene: TRBD1
abundance: NA
v_gene: TRBV7-6
CDR3nt: TGTGCCAGCAGCTTACAGGGGGGTAGGACTGAAGCTTTCTTT
CDR3aa: CASSLQGGRTEAFF

len: 16
j_gene: TRBJ2-4
d_gene: NA
abundance: few
v_gene: TRBV30
CDR3nt: TGTGCCTGGACCTTTGGGGGGGCCGGGCACAAAAACATTCAGTACTTC
CDR3aa: CAWTFGGAGHKNIQYF

len: 14
j_gene: TRBJ1-5
d_gene: NA
abundance: NA
v_gene: TRBV6-2/TRBV6-3
CDR3nt: TGTGCCAGCAGTGACCTACAAGGGGATCAGCCCCAGCATTTT
CDR3aa: CASSDLQGDQPQHF

len: 16
j_gene: TRBJ2-3
d_gene: NA
abundance: many
v_gene: TRBV28
CDR3nt: TGTGCCAGCAGTTCCTCGGAAGGCTCCAGCACAGATACGCAGTATTTT
CDR3aa: CASSSSEGSSTDTQYF

len: 15
j_gene: TRBJ1-2
d_gene: NA
abundance: NA
v_gene: TRBV7-9
CDR3nt: TGTGCCAGCAGCCCAAATAGGGGGGAACTATTCTGGTACACCTTC
CDR3aa: CASSPNRGELFWYTF

len: 15
j_gene: TRBJ2-7
d_gene: TRBD2
abundance: NA
v_gene: TRBV5-1
CDR3nt: TGCGCCAGCAGCTCCCGACTAGCGGGGCTCTACGAGCAGTACTTC
CDR3aa: CASSSRLAGLYEQYF

len: 14
j_gene: TRBJ1-5
d_gene: NA
abundance: few
v_gene: TRBV20-1
CDR3nt: TGCAGTGCCACGCAACAGGCCAGCAATCAGCCCCAGCATTTT
CDR3aa: CSATQQASNQPQHF

len: 16
j_gene: TRBJ2-7
d_gene: TRBD2
abundance: few
v_gene: TRBV4-2
CDR3nt: TGTGCCAGCAGCCATCCGGATTCCGGGACTAGGGTCGAGCAGTACTTC
CDR3aa: CASSHPDSGTRVEQYF

len: 15
j_gene: TRBJ2-7
d_gene: TRBD1
abundance: NA
v_gene: TRBV18
CDR3nt: TGTGCCAGCTCACTAGTCCGGGACAGCTCCTACGAGCAGTACTTC
CDR3aa: CASSLVRDSSYEQYF

len: 16
j_gene: TRBJ2-2
d_gene: TRBD2
abundance: NA
v_gene: TRBV5-6
CDR3nt: TGTGCCAGCAGCTTGAGTCTAGCGGGAGTTACCGGGGAGCTGTTTTTT
CDR3aa: CASSLSLAGVTGELFF

len: 14
j_gene: TRBJ2-3
d_gene: TRBD2
abundance: NA
v_gene: TRBV12-3/TRBV12-4
CDR3nt: TGTGCCAGCAAACTAGCGCATAGCACAGATACGCAGTATTTT
CDR3aa: CASKLAHSTDTQYF

len: 15
j_gene: TRBJ2-1
d_gene: TRBD2
abundance: NA
v_gene: TRBV20-1
CDR3nt: TGCAGTGCTAGAGATGGCCGAACGACTAGCACTGAGCAGTTCTTC
CDR3aa: CSARDGRTTSTEQFF

len: 10
j_gene: TRBJ1-4
d_gene: NA
abundance: NA
v_gene: TRBV5-1
CDR3nt: TGCGCCAGGCTTAATGAAGAACTGTTTTTT
CDR3aa: CARLNEELFF

len: 13
j_gene: TRBJ2-7
d_gene: TRBD2
abundance: few
v_gene: TRBV5-1
CDR3nt: TGCGCCAGCTGGGAGGGAAGCTCCTACGAGCAGTACTTC
CDR3aa: CASWEGSSYEQYF

len: 15
j_gene: TRBJ1-6
d_gene: NA
abundance: NA
v_gene: TRBV7-9
CDR3nt: TGTGCCAGCAGCTCCGGGACGGAGCATAATTCACCCCTCCACTTT
CDR3aa: CASSSGTEHNSPLHF

len: 15
j_gene: TRBJ1-2
d_gene: NA
abundance: NA
v_gene: TRBV5-1
CDR3nt: TGCGCCAGCAGCTTGGTGGGCCTGGTGGACTATGGCTACACCTTC
CDR3aa: CASSLVGLVDYGYTF

len: 12
j_gene: TRBJ2-7
d_gene: TRBD1
abundance: NA
v_gene: TRBV12-5
CDR3nt: TGTGCTAGTGCCTGGGACAGCTACGAGCAGTACTTC
CDR3aa: CASAWDSYEQYF

len: 13
j_gene: TRBJ1-6
d_gene: TRBD1
abundance: NA
v_gene: TRBV12-3/TRBV12-4
CDR3nt: TGTGCCAGCAGTATGACAGGGCGGTCACCCCTCCACTTT
CDR3aa: CASSMTGRSPLHF

len: 13
j_gene: TRBJ1-1
d_gene: NA
abundance: many
v_gene: TRBV6-1
CDR3nt: TGTGCCAGCAGTCGAGACCTAGGCACTGAAGCTTTCTTT
CDR3aa: CASSRDLGTEAFF

len: 14
j_gene: TRBJ2-7
d_gene: NA
abundance: few
v_gene: TRBV27
CDR3nt: TGTGCCAGCAGTCCGTTAACGGTGTTCTACGAGCAGTACTTC
CDR3aa: CASSPLTVFYEQYF

len: 13
j_gene: TRBJ2-3
d_gene: NA
abundance: NA
v_gene: TRBV18
CDR3nt: TGTGCCAGCTCTCCTGACAACACAGATACGCAGTATTTT
CDR3aa: CASSPDNTDTQYF

len: 17
j_gene: TRBJ2-6
d_gene: NA
abundance: few
v_gene: TRBV5-1
CDR3nt: TGCGCCAGCAGCTTGGAGTTGGCGAGCTCTGGGGCCAACGTCCTGACTTTC
CDR3aa: CASSLELASSGANVLTF

len: 12
j_gene: TRBJ1-5
d_gene: TRBD1
abundance: NA
v_gene: TRBV20-1
CDR3nt: TGCAGTGCTCAGGGGGGAAGTCAGCCCCAGCATTTT
CDR3aa: CSAQGGSQPQHF

len: 15
j_gene: TRBJ2-1
d_gene: NA
abundance: NA
v_gene: TRBV6-2/TRBV6-3
CDR3nt: TGTGCCAGCAGTTACTCGAGTAGGCATTACAATGAGCAGTTCTTC
CDR3aa: CASSYSSRHYNEQFF

len: 11
j_gene: TRBJ2-7
d_gene: NA
abundance: NA
v_gene: TRBV3-1
CDR3nt: TGTGCCAGCAGCCATCTTTCCGAGCAGTACTTC
CDR3aa: CASSHLSEQYF

len: 14
j_gene: TRBJ1-3
d_gene: NA
abundance: NA
v_gene: TRBV10-3
CDR3nt: TGTGCCATCGGTGGGACTCGCTCTGGAAACACCATATATTTT
CDR3aa: CAIGGTRSGNTIYF

len: 14
j_gene: TRBJ1-1
d_gene: TRBD1
abundance: NA
v_gene: TRBV18
CDR3nt: TGTGCCAGCTCACAGGGACAGGGGACCACTGAAGCTTTCTTT
CDR3aa: CASSQGQGTTEAFF

len: 13
j_gene: TRBJ2-7
d_gene: NA
abundance: many
v_gene: TRBV27
CDR3nt: TGTGCCAGCAGTCTCGGACGGGACTACGAGCAGTACTTC
CDR3aa: CASSLGRDYEQYF

len: 18
j_gene: TRBJ1-3
d_gene: NA
abundance: NA
v_gene: TRBV24-1
CDR3nt: TGTGCCACCAGTGATTTGTCTTTGGGAGACCGAACTGGAAACACCATATATTTT
CDR3aa: CATSDLSLGDRTGNTIYF

len: 16
j_gene: TRBJ1-2
d_gene: TRBD1
abundance: few
v_gene: TRBV18
CDR3nt: TGTGCCAGCTCACCCGGACAGGGGGTTACTAACTATGGCTACACCTTC
CDR3aa: CASSPGQGVTNYGYTF

len: 15
j_gene: TRBJ2-1
d_gene: NA
abundance: NA
v_gene: TRBV6-1
CDR3nt: TGTGCCAGCAGTGCCCAGGGTGGTTCCTACAATGAGCAGTTCTTC
CDR3aa: CASSAQGGSYNEQFF

len: 16
j_gene: TRBJ2-1
d_gene: NA
abundance: NA
v_gene: TRBV4-1
CDR3nt: TGCGCCAGCAGCCAAGTATCCTCGGCCAGTTTGAATGAGCAGTTCTTC
CDR3aa: CASSQVSSASLNEQFF

len: 15
j_gene: TRBJ2-3
d_gene: TRBD1
abundance: many
v_gene: TRBV2
CDR3nt: TGTGCCAGCAGTGCCCGGACAGGGGCCACAGATACGCAGTATTTT
CDR3aa: CASSARTGATDTQYF

len: 15
j_gene: TRBJ2-5
d_gene: TRBD1
abundance: many
v_gene: TRBV2
CDR3nt: TGTGCCAGCAGTGTCGACAGGGGCCCTCGGGTAACCCAGTACTTC
CDR3aa: CASSVDRGPRVTQYF

len: 12
j_gene: TRBJ1-1
d_gene: NA
abundance: few
v_gene: TRBV5-1
CDR3nt: TGCGCCAGCACAATAGGGGAGACTGAAGCTTTCTTT
CDR3aa: CASTIGETEAFF

len: 14
j_gene: TRBJ2-3
d_gene: NA
abundance: many
v_gene: TRBV2
CDR3nt: TGTGCCAGCAGTGATTCTAGCGAGGCAGATACGCAGTATTTT
CDR3aa: CASSDSSEADTQYF

len: 14
j_gene: TRBJ1-5
d_gene: TRBD1
abundance: few
v_gene: TRBV20-1
CDR3nt: TGCAGTGCTAGAGACGGGACAGGTAATCAGCCCCAGCATTTT
CDR3aa: CSARDGTGNQPQHF

len: 15
j_gene: TRBJ1-4
d_gene: TRBD1
abundance: NA
v_gene: TRBV13
CDR3nt: TGTGCCAGCAGCCCGGGGACAGAACTCAATGAAAAACTGTTTTTT
CDR3aa: CASSPGTELNEKLFF

len: 15
j_gene: TRBJ2-1
d_gene: TRBD2
abundance: large
v_gene: TRBV2
CDR3nt: TGTGCCAGCAGTGATATAATGGGGGAGGGCCAAGAGCAGTTCTTC
CDR3aa: CASSDIMGEGQEQFF

len: 13
j_gene: TRBJ2-1
d_gene: TRBD1
abundance: NA
v_gene: TRBV12-3/TRBV12-4
CDR3nt: TGTGCCAGCAGTAGACTACAGGGGAGTGAGCAGTTCTTC
CDR3aa: CASSRLQGSEQFF

len: 16
j_gene: TRBJ2-1
d_gene: TRBD2
abundance: few
v_gene: TRBV2
CDR3nt: TGTGCCAGCAGCCGGAGGACTAGCAGATATTACAATGAGCAGTTCTTC
CDR3aa: CASSRRTSRYYNEQFF

len: 15
j_gene: TRBJ2-2
d_gene: TRBD1
abundance: many
v_gene: TRBV5-1
CDR3nt: TGCGCCAGCAGCATAGAACAGGGGTACACCGGGGAGCTGTTTTTT
CDR3aa: CASSIEQGYTGELFF

len: 15
j_gene: TRBJ2-1
d_gene: TRBD2
abundance: NA
v_gene: TRBV2
CDR3nt: TGTGCCGGCGGTGAGATAATGGGGGAGGGCCAAGAGCAGTTCTTC
CDR3aa: CAGGEIMGEGQEQFF

len: 14
j_gene: TRBJ1-1
d_gene: NA
abundance: few
v_gene: TRBV12-3/TRBV12-4
CDR3nt: TGTGCCAGCATATTCTCTCGTGTGAACACTGAAGCTTTCTTT
CDR3aa: CASIFSRVNTEAFF

len: 12
j_gene: TRBJ2-7
d_gene: TRBD1
abundance: many
v_gene: TRBV2
CDR3nt: TGTGCCAGAGAGACAGGGTCTGACGAGCAGTACTTC
CDR3aa: CARETGSDEQYF

len: 11
j_gene: TRBJ2-3
d_gene: NA
abundance: NA
v_gene: TRBV12-5
CDR3nt: TGTGCTAGTGGTACCACAGGGACGCAGTATTTT
CDR3aa: CASGTTGTQYF

len: 14
j_gene: TRBJ2-5
d_gene: NA
abundance: NA
v_gene: TRBV4-1
CDR3nt: TGCGCCAGCAGCCAAGATTGGGGGGGCGAGACCCAGTACTTC
CDR3aa: CASSQDWGGETQYF

len: 13
j_gene: TRBJ1-1
d_gene: NA
abundance: NA
v_gene: TRBV12-3/TRBV12-4
CDR3nt: TGTGCCAGCAGACTCCGGACCCAGGCTGAAGCTTTCTTT
CDR3aa: CASRLRTQAEAFF

len: 12
j_gene: TRBJ1-2
d_gene: NA
abundance: few
v_gene: TRBV20-1
CDR3nt: TGCAGTGCTAGAATAAGGGTGGGGGGCTACACCTTC
CDR3aa: CSARIRVGGYTF

len: 13
j_gene: TRBJ2-1
d_gene: NA
abundance: many
v_gene: TRBV11-3
CDR3nt: TGTGCCAGCAGCTTAACCACCGACAATGAGCAGTTCTTC
CDR3aa: CASSLTTDNEQFF

len: 13
j_gene: TRBJ2-1
d_gene: NA
abundance: few
v_gene: TRBV29-1
CDR3nt: TGCAGCGTTGGGCTTTCGATTGACAATGAGCAGTTCTTC
CDR3aa: CSVGLSIDNEQFF

len: 15
j_gene: TRBJ2-5
d_gene: NA
abundance: NA
v_gene: TRBV7-6
CDR3nt: TGTGCCAGCAGCACCGGTGTAGGGGGACAAGAGACCCAGTACTTC
CDR3aa: CASSTGVGGQETQYF

len: 18
j_gene: TRBJ2-7
d_gene: NA
abundance: NA
v_gene: TRBV7-2
CDR3nt: TGTGCCAGCAGCTTCCCTAGGACTAGACGAGAGGGGGCCTACGAGCAGTACTTC
CDR3aa: CASSFPRTRREGAYEQYF

len: 19
j_gene: TRBJ2-7
d_gene: TRBD1
abundance: NA
v_gene: TRBV7-9
CDR3nt: TGTGCCAGCAGCTCCGGACAGGGGCGGTGGAAAGGTGGGGTATACGAGCAGTACTTC
CDR3aa: CASSSGQGRWKGGVYEQYF

len: 10
j_gene: TRBJ2-7
d_gene: NA
abundance: few
v_gene: TRBV6-2/TRBV6-3
CDR3nt: TGTGCCACCTCAGCCTCCGAGCAGTACTTC
CDR3aa: CATSASEQYF

len: 13
j_gene: TRBJ2-7
d_gene: TRBD2
abundance: NA
v_gene: TRBV2
CDR3nt: TGTGCCGTTAGGGGAGGGCCTCGTTACGAGCAGTACTTC
CDR3aa: CAVRGGPRYEQYF

len: 13
j_gene: TRBJ2-7
d_gene: NA
abundance: NA
v_gene: TRBV3-1
CDR3nt: TGTGCCAGCAGCGATAGGACTTCCAATGGGCAGTACTTC
CDR3aa: CASSDRTSNGQYF